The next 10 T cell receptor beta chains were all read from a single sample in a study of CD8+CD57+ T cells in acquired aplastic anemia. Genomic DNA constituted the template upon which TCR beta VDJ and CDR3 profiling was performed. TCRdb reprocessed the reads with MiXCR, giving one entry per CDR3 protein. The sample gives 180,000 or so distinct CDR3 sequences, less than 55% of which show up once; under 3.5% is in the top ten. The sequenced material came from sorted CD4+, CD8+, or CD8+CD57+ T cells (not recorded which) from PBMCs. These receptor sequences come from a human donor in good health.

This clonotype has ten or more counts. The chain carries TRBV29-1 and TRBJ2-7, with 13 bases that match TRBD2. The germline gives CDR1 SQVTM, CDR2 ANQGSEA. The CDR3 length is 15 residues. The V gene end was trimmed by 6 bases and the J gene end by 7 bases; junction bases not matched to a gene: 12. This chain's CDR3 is CSVMRLAGGRWEQYF. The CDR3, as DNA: TGCAGCGTAATGCGACTAGCGGGAGGCCGTTGGGAGCAGTACTTC.

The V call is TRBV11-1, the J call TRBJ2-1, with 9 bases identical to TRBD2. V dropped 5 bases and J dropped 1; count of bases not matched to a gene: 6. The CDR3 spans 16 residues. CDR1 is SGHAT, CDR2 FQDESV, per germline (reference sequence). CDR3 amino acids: CASSPSSGGSYNEQFF. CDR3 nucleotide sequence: TGTGCCAGCAGCCCTAGTAGCGGGGGATCCTACAATGAGCAGTTCTTC.

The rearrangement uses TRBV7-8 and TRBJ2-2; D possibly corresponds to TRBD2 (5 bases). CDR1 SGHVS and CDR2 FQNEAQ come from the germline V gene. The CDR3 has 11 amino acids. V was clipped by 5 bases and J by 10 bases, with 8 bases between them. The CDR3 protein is CASSRGLELFF. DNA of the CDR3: TGTGCCAGCAGCCGAGGGTTGGAGCTGTTTTTT.

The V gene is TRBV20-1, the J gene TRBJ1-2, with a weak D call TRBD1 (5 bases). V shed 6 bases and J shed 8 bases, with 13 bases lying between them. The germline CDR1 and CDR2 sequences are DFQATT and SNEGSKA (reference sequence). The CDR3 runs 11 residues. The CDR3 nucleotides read TGCAGTGCACCGGGGGTTTCGGGCTACACCTTC. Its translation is CSAPGVSGYTF.

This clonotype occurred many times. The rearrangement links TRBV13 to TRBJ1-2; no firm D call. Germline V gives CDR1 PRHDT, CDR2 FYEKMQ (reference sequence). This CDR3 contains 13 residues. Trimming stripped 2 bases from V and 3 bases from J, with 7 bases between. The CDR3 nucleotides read TGTGCCAGCAGCTTAACGGGCCACTATGGCTACACCTTC. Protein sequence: CASSLTGHYGYTF.

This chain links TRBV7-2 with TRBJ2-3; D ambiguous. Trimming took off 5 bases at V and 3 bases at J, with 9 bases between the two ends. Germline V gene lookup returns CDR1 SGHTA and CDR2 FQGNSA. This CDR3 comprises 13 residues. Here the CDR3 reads CASSIIWTDTQYF. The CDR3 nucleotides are TGTGCCAGCAGCATAATCTGGACAGATACGCAGTATTTT. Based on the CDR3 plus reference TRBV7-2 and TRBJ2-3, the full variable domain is GAGVSQSPSNKVTEKGKDVELRCDPISGHTALYWYRQSLGQGLEFLIYFQGNSAPDKSGLPSDRFSAERTGGSVSTLTIQRTQQEDSAVYLCASSIIWTDTQYFGPGTRLTVL.

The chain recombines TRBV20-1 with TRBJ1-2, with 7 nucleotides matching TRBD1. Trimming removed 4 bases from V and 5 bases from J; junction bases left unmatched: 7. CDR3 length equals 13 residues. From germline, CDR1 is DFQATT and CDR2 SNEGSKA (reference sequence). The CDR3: CSATLDRLYGYTF. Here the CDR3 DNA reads TGCAGTGCTACCTTGGACAGGTTGTATGGCTACACCTTC.

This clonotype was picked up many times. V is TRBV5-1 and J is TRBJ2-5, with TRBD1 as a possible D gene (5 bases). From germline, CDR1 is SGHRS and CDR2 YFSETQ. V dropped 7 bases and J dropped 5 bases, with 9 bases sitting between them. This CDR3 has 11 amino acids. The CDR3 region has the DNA TGCGCCAGCCGACAGAGGGAGACCCAGTACTTC. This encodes CASRQRETQYF. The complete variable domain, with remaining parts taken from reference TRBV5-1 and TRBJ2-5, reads KAGVTQTPRYLIKTRGQQVTLSCSPISGHRSVSWYQQTPGQGLQFLFEYFSETQRNKGNFPGRFSGRQFSNSRSEMNVSTLELGDSALYLCASRQRETQYFGPGTRLLVL.

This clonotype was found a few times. The CDR3 is CSASPFEGNTEAFF. CDR3 nucleotide sequence: TGCAGTGCTAGCCCGTTCGAGGGGAACACTGAAGCTTTCTTT. This chain connects TRBV20-1 to TRBJ1-1; D uncertain. Trimming shortened V by 3 bases and J by 1 base, and 12 bases separated the two germline ends. The CDR3 consists of 14 residues. Germline lookup yields CDR1 DFQATT and CDR2 SNEGSKA (reference sequence).

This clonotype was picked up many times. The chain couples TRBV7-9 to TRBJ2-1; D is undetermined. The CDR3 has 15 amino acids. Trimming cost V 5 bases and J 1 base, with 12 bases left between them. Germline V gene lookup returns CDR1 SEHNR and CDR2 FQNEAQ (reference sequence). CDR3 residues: CASSRFGGSYNEQFF. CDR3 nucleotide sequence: TGTGCCAGCAGCCGGTTTGGCGGTTCCTACAATGAGCAGTTCTTC.